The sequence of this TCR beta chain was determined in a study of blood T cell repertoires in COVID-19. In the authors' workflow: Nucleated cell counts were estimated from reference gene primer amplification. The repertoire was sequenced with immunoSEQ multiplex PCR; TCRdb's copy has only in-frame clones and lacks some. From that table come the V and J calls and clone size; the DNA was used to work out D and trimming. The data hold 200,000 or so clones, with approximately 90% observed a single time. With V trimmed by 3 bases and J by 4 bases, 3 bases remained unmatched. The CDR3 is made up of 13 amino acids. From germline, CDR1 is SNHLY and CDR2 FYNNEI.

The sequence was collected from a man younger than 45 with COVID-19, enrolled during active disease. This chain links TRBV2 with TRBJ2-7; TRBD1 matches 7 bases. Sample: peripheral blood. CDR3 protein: CASSDRGYYEQYF. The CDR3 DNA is TGTGCCAGCAGTGACAGGGGGTATTACGAGCAGTACTTC.